This T cell receptor (beta chain) was identified in a study of shared T cell receptors in the human thymus. The length of the CDR3 is 17 residues. J gave up 1 base and V 2 bases, and 10 bases lay outside the gene matches. The germline V gene encodes CDR1 SGHTA and CDR2 FQGTGA. The table lists this clone with a few counts. Repertoires were generated with immunoSEQ multiplex PCR, while TCRdb's copy carries only in-frame clones and drops some. The table records more than 550,000 clones, roughly 85% of them present only once. This sample was also put to use in a study of human thymus T cells. Per that paper: The related literature has documented a marked overlap of thymic repertoires among unrelated individuals.

The specimen sequenced was thymocytes. The genes are TRBV7-3 and TRBJ1-1, with TRBD1 matching over 7 bases. The source of this sequence is a girl under three years old with a congenital heart defect. As DNA, the CDR3 is TGTGCCAGCAGCTTATTCGGGAAGACAGGGCCGAACACTGAAGCTTTCTTT. Translation: CASSLFGKTGPNTEAFF.